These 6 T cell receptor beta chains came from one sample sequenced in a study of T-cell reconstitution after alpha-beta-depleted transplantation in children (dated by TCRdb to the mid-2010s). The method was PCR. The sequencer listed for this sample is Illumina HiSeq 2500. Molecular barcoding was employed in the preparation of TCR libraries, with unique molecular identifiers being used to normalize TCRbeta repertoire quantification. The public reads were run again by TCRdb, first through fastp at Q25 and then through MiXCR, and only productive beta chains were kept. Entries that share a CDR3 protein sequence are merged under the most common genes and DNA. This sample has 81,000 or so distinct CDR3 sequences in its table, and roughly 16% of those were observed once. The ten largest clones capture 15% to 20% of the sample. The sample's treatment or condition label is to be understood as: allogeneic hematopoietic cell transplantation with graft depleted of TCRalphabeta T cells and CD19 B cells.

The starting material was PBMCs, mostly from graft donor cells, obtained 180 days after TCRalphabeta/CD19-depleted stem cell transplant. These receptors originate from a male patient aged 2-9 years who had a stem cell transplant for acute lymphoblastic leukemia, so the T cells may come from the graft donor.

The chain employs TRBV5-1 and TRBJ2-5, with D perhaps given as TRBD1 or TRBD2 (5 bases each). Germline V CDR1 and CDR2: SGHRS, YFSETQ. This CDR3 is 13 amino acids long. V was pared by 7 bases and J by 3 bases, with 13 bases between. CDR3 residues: CASRRVGEETQYF. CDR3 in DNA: TGCGCCAGCCGACGAGTGGGGGAAGAGACCCAGTACTTC.

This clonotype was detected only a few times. CDR3 sequence: CASSYSSWQFF. CDR3 bases: TGTGCCAGCAGTTACTCTTCCTGGCAGTTCTTC. The rearrangement joins TRBV6-5 to TRBJ2-1; D gene ambiguous. The V end was cut by 0 bases, the J end by 12 bases, with 6 bases between. Germline V gene data show CDR1 as MNHEY and CDR2 as SVGAGI. CDR3 length equals 11 residues.

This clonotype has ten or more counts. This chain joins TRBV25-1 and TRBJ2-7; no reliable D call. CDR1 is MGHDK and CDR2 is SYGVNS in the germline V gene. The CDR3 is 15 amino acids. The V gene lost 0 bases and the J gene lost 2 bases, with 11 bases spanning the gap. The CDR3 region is CASSEYQPNTYEQYF. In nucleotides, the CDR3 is TGTGCCAGCAGTGAATATCAACCGAATACCTACGAGCAGTACTTC.

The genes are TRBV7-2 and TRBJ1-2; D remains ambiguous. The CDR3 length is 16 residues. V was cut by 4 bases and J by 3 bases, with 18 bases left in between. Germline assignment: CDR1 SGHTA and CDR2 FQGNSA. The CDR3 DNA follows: TGTGCCAGCAGCTCCATTGCGTGGGAGGGTGACTATGGCTACACCTTC. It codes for CASSSIAWEGDYGYTF.

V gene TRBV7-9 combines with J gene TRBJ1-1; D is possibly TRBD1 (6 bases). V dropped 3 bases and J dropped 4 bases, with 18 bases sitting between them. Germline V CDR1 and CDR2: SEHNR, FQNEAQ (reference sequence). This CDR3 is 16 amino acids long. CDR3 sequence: CASSFPHRGAGTEAFF. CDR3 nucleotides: TGTGCCAGCAGCTTTCCCCACCGGGGGGCTGGCACTGAAGCTTTCTTT.

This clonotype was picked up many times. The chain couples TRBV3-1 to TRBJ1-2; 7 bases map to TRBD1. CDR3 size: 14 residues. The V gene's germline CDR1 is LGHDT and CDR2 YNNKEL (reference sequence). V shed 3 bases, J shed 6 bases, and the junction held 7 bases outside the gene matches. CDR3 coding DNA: TGTGCCAGCAGCCAGAACCAGGGGGTTAATGGCTACACCTTC. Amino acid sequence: CASSQNQGVNGYTF.